These 24 T cell receptor beta chains came from one sample sequenced in a study of T cells after posttransplantation cyclophosphamide. Generated by immunoSEQ multiplex PCR, the TCRdb table keeps only in-frame clones and is missing some. The repertoire holds 20,000 or so clones, with roughly 72% as singletons. Cyclophosphamide on days +3 and +4 followed busulfan-fludarabine conditioning and a marrow graft. The material sequenced was PBMCs, taken after an allogeneic stem cell transplant with post-transplant cyclophosphamide. These receptors originate from a young adult male patient who received an allogeneic stem cell transplant from a related donor, was CMV-positive, and had acute GVHD only. Some of these T cells may belong to the graft donor.

The V and J genes are TRBV4-1 and TRBJ2-7; no firm D call. V was clipped by 0 bases and J by 3 bases, with 9 bases between them. The CDR3 has 14 residues. Germline loops: CDR1 MGHRA, CDR2 YSYEKL. CDR3 sequence reads: CASSQDRAIYEQYF. CDR3 DNA sequence: TGCGCCAGCAGCCAAGATCGAGCGATCTACGAGCAGTACTTC.

The gene calls are TRBV10-3 and TRBJ2-7; D not resolved. The germline V and J ends were trimmed by 10 bases and 9 bases, with 7 bases remaining between them. The CDR3 length is 8 residues. The V gene's germline CDR1 is ENHRY and CDR2 SYGVKD. Here the CDR3 reads CATYGQYF. Written as DNA, the CDR3 is TGTGCCACCTATGGGCAGTACTTC.

This sequence joins TRBV30 and TRBJ1-4, with D possibly TRBD1 on 5 matching bases. The CDR3 runs to 14 residues. Germline loops: CDR1 GTSNPN, CDR2 SVGIG (reference sequence). V was shortened by 1 base and J by 3 bases, with 9 bases between the two germline ends. DNA for the CDR3: TGTGCCTGGAGTGCAGGGCTTGCTAATGAAAAACTGTTTTTT. The encoded protein is CAWSAGLANEKLFF.

The CDR3 coding sequence is TGTGCCAGCAGTTTAGGACAAAATTCACCCCTCCACTTT. It encodes CASSLGQNSPLHF. V is TRBV28 and J is TRBJ1-6, with D tentatively TRBD1 (5 bases). The CDR3 length is 13 residues. V shed 2 bases and J shed 7 bases, with 6 bases lying between them. In germline, CDR1 is MDHEN, CDR2 SYDVKM.

The gene calls are TRBV19 and TRBJ2-3, with 9 bases identical to TRBD1. In germline, CDR1 is LNHDA, CDR2 SQIVND (reference sequence). With V trimmed by 5 bases and J by 4 bases, 7 bases remained unmatched. The CDR3 contains 15 residues. The CDR3 region has the DNA TGTGCCAGTAGTCCACTACAGGGGGCGGCAGATACGCAGTATTTT. This encodes CASSPLQGAADTQYF.

A single count supports this clone. The chain couples TRBV9 to TRBJ2-3, with 11 nucleotides matching TRBD2. V was clipped by 4 bases and J by 2 bases; unmatched bases: 6. This CDR3 has 16 amino acids. The germline V gene has CDR1 SGDLS and CDR2 YYNGEE. In nucleotides, the CDR3 is TGTGCCAGCAGCTACTTAGCGGGGGGGCACACAGATACGCAGTATTTT. It is translated as CASSYLAGGHTDTQYF.

This chain joins TRBV9 and TRBJ2-2; D is possibly TRBD1 (6 bases). CDR1 and CDR2 (germline): SGDLS, YYNGEE. CDR3 size: 15 residues. Trimming removed 4 bases from V and 5 bases from J, with 15 bases in between. CDR3 coding DNA: TGTGCCAGCAGCCCTCCCGGGACAAGGACCGGGGAGCTGTTTTTT. Its protein product is CASSPPGTRTGELFF.

This clone is classed as medium-sized (0.01 to 0.1%). The V call is TRBV14, the J call TRBJ2-1, with 14 bases fitting TRBD2. The CDR3 is 16 residues long. V dropped 5 bases and J dropped 2; count of bases not matched to a gene: 2. The V gene's germline CDR1 is SGHDN and CDR2 FVKESK. DNA for the CDR3: TGTGCCAGCAGCTTGACTAGCGGGGGGGCCTACAATGAGCAGTTCTTC. It is translated as CASSLTSGGAYNEQFF. Complete variable domain (other parts from reference TRBV14 and TRBJ2-1): EAGVTQFPSHSVIEKGQTVTLRCDPISGHDNLYWYRRVMGKEIKFLLHFVKESKQDESGMPNNRFLAERTGGTYSTLKVQPAELEDSGVYFCASSLTSGGAYNEQFFGPGTRLTVL.

The rearrangement joins TRBV11-2 to TRBJ1-1; possible D gene TRBD1, 6 bases. Germline V gives CDR1 SGHAT, CDR2 FQNNGV. Trimming stripped 5 bases from V and 6 bases from J, with 13 bases between. The length of the CDR3 is 13 residues. CDR3 nucleotide sequence: TGTGCCAGCAGCCTGAACAGGGTCGCTGAAGCTTTCTTT. Residues: CASSLNRVAEAFF.

The chain is built from TRBV5-1 and TRBJ2-2, with a possible D match to TRBD1 (6 bases). CDR3 length equals 13 residues. The germline gives CDR1 SGHRS, CDR2 YFSETQ. Deletions cut 5 bases from V and 7 bases from J, with 12 bases between. The CDR3: CASRQQGYGELFF. The CDR3 nucleotides read TGCGCCAGCAGACAACAGGGCTACGGGGAGCTGTTTTTT.

The chain joins TRBV14 to TRBJ2-7; TRBD2 aligns across 11 bases. With 1 base clipped from V and 9 bases from J, the junction kept 5 bases outside the gene matches. The germline gives CDR1 SGHDN, CDR2 FVKESK. The CDR3 has 14 residues. The CDR3 DNA reads as TGTGCCAGCAGCCAAGGAAGGCTAGCGGGGGGGCAGTACTTC. The encoded protein is CASSQGRLAGGQYF.

In this sample, this clone turned up once. This CDR3 is CASSLTGDSNQPQHF. The DNA for the CDR3 is TGCGCCAGCAGTCTGACAGGGGATAGCAATCAGCCCCAGCATTTT. The chain is built from TRBV5-1 and TRBJ1-5, with TRBD1 matching over 8 bases. Germline V gives CDR1 SGHRS, CDR2 YFSETQ. The CDR3 spans 15 residues. The trim removed 5 bases at V and 0 bases at J, leaving 4 bases unmatched.

This chain uses TRBV19 with TRBJ2-7, with 8 positions matching TRBD2. Germline assignment: CDR1 LNHDA and CDR2 SQIVND (reference sequence). The CDR3 has 15 residues. V lost 2 bases to trimming and J lost 5 bases; unmatched junction nucleotides: 8. CDR3: CASSIIGGGINEQYF. In nucleotides, the CDR3 is TGTGCCAGTAGTATAATTGGCGGGGGGATCAACGAGCAGTACTTC.

The V and J genes are TRBV4-1 and TRBJ2-7, with D tentatively TRBD1 (6 bases). CDR1 MGHRA and CDR2 YSYEKL come from the germline V gene. The V end lost 1 base, the J end lost 0 bases, and 10 bases lay between the germline ends. The CDR3 contains 15 residues. CDR3 amino acids: CASSQGQASSYEQYF. CDR3 in DNA: TGCGCCAGCAGCCAAGGACAGGCAAGCTCCTACGAGCAGTACTTC.

The chain joins TRBV6-5 to TRBJ2-3; no clear D gene. This CDR3 has 15 residues. The germline gives CDR1 MNHEY, CDR2 SVGAGI. Trimming left V 7 bases short and J 6 bases short, with 20 bases between. The DNA of the CDR3 is TGTGCCAGCACCCGCGGCTCCTATAAAACGGATACGCAGTATTTT. Its protein is CASTRGSYKTDTQYF.

V and J are TRBV7-6 and TRBJ2-2; TRBD2 might be the D (6 bases). CDR1 and CDR2 (germline): SGHVS, FNYEAQ. CDR3 length: 16 amino acids. Trimming took off 2 bases at V and 2 bases at J, with 12 bases between the two ends. The DNA for the CDR3 is TGTGCCAGCAGCTTAAGACTAGGAGTTAACACCGGGGAGCTGTTTTTT. Translated, it gives CASSLRLGVNTGELFF.

This clone came up a few times. J is TRBJ1-2 and V is TRBV29-1, with 7 bases matching TRBD1. Trimming took 4 bases from V and 5 from J; bases not matched to a gene: 4. Germline loops: CDR1 SQVTM, CDR2 ANQGSEA. The CDR3 is 12 amino acids. Here the CDR3 DNA reads TGCAGCGTTGGCGGGACAGAGTATGGCTACACCTTC. Translated: CSVGGTEYGYTF.

V gene TRBV4-2 combines with J gene TRBJ2-7, with D tentatively TRBD2 (6 bases). The length of the CDR3 is 14 residues. Trimming took off 1 base at V and 1 base at J, with 8 bases between the two ends. CDR1 and CDR2 (germline): LGHNA, YNFKEQ. The CDR3 is CASSQAGRSYEQYF. CDR3 in DNA: TGTGCCAGCAGCCAAGCCGGGAGATCCTACGAGCAGTACTTC.

This clone has only a few counts. This chain links TRBV6-6 with TRBJ2-7; 11 positions agree with TRBD2. Germline V gene lookup returns CDR1 MNHNY and CDR2 SVGAGI (reference sequence). The V segment lost 5 bases and the J segment 3 bases; nucleotides outside the gene matches: 9. The CDR3 is 16 amino acids. This chain's CDR3 is CASSASGGPKNYEQYF. CDR3 in DNA: TGTGCCAGCAGTGCTAGCGGGGGGCCCAAAAACTACGAGCAGTACTTC.

This clone was counted only a few times. This chain uses TRBV11-2 with TRBJ1-2; tentative D call: TRBD1 (6 bases). V was clipped by 5 bases and J by 6 bases, with 16 bases between them. Germline V lookup: CDR1 SGHAT, CDR2 FQNNGV. CDR3 length equals 14 residues. The CDR3 reads CASSNPQGLHGYTF. The CDR3 nucleotides are TGTGCCAGCAGCAATCCACAGGGTCTACATGGCTACACCTTC.

The chain employs TRBV5-5 and TRBJ2-7; 7 nucleotides align to TRBD1. J lost 3 bases, V lost 4 bases, and 10 bases had no gene match. The CDR3 has 15 residues. Germline CDR1 and CDR2: SGHKS and YYEKEE (reference sequence). The chain's CDR3 is CASSLDRAAYYEQYF. For the CDR3, the DNA is TGTGCCAGCAGCCTCGACAGGGCTGCGTACTACGAGCAGTACTTC.

The chain is built from TRBV19 and TRBJ2-5, with 7 positions matching TRBD1. Trimming took 3 bases from V and 4 from J; bases not matched to a gene: 8. This CDR3 comprises 15 residues. The germline gives CDR1 LNHDA, CDR2 SQIVND (reference sequence). CDR3 sequence: CASSIRQGALETQYF. The CDR3, as DNA: TGTGCCAGTAGTATTAGACAGGGAGCTTTAGAGACCCAGTACTTC.

This clone was seen once. The chain uses TRBV4-1 and TRBJ2-3, with 7 bases lining up with TRBD2. The CDR3 has 19 residues. The trim removed 0 bases at V and 0 bases at J, leaving 12 bases unmatched. CDR1 is MGHRA, CDR2 YSYEKL, per germline. The chain's CDR3 is CASSQDPRRAGVSTDTQYF. Written as DNA, the CDR3 is TGCGCCAGCAGCCAAGATCCCCGGAGGGCGGGGGTTAGCACAGATACGCAGTATTTT.

The V and J genes are TRBV5-6 and TRBJ1-2; tentatively, D is TRBD1 (6 bases). This CDR3 region has 14 residues. From germline, CDR1 is SGHDT and CDR2 YYEEEE. V was cut by 0 bases and J by 3 bases, with 9 bases left in between. The CDR3 is CASSLDQGHYGYTF. In DNA, the CDR3 is TGTGCCAGCAGCTTGGACCAGGGGCACTATGGCTACACCTTC.